A selection of T cell receptor beta chains follows, all from one sample in a study of Graves' ophthalmopathy and Graves' hyperthyroidism. TCRdb re-derived calls from the multiplex PCR reads in MiXCR, one entry per CDR3 protein. The table lists around 670,000 distinct CDR3 sequences, roughly 41% of them singletons. The sequencing sample was made of peripheral blood. The origin of the receptors is an adult man with Graves' ophthalmopathy. Each CDR3 is given with its conserved first and last residue. Each record gives: D gene, V gene, J gene, clone size, CDR3 protein, CDR3 DNA. D genes are given only for firm matches. Rows may omit the clone size; those that give it use once, few, many or a size class.

D gene: TRBD1; V gene: TRBV2; J gene: TRBJ1-6; clone size: many; CDR3 protein: CASRLDRAPSSPLHF; CDR3 DNA: TGTGCCAGCCGTCTTGACAGGGCGCCTTCTTCACCCCTCCACTTT
D gene: NA; V gene: TRBV9; J gene: TRBJ1-2; clone size: many; CDR3 protein: CASGQLLNYGYTF; CDR3 DNA: TGTGCCAGTGGACAGCTACTTAACTATGGCTACACCTTC
D gene: NA; V gene: TRBV2; J gene: TRBJ2-2; clone size: many; CDR3 protein: CASSEVSNTGELFF; CDR3 DNA: TGTGCCAGCAGTGAAGTCAGCAACACCGGGGAGCTGTTTTTT
D gene: NA; V gene: TRBV25-1; J gene: TRBJ2-7; clone size: many; CDR3 protein: CASGHGGIYEQYF; CDR3 DNA: TGTGCCAGCGGGCACGGTGGGATCTACGAGCAGTACTTC
D gene: NA; V gene: TRBV29-1; J gene: TRBJ2-3; clone size: NA; CDR3 protein: CSGPGRAGGTDTQYF; CDR3 DNA: TGCAGCGGTCCTGGCAGGGCTGGTGGCACAGATACGCAGTATTTT
D gene: NA; V gene: TRBV7-9; J gene: TRBJ2-6; clone size: NA; CDR3 protein: CASSPGTVDVLTF; CDR3 DNA: TGTGCCAGCAGCCCCGGGACGGTCGACGTCCTGACTTTC
D gene: NA; V gene: TRBV10-3; J gene: TRBJ1-1; clone size: NA; CDR3 protein: CAISESKGPNTEAFF; CDR3 DNA: TGTGCCATCAGTGAGTCGAAGGGTCCGAACACTGAAGCTTTCTTT
D gene: NA; V gene: TRBV7-9; J gene: TRBJ2-5; clone size: NA; CDR3 protein: CASNPTGDRETQYF; CDR3 DNA: TGTGCCAGCAACCCGACGGGGGATCGAGAGACCCAGTACTTC
D gene: TRBD1; V gene: TRBV10-3; J gene: TRBJ1-5; clone size: many; CDR3 protein: CAISEDRAEPQHF; CDR3 DNA: TGTGCCATCAGCGAGGACAGGGCAGAGCCCCAGCATTTT
D gene: TRBD2; V gene: TRBV14; J gene: TRBJ2-7; clone size: NA; CDR3 protein: CASSQGGGLAGLYEQYF; CDR3 DNA: TGTGCCAGCAGCCAAGGGGGGGGACTAGCGGGACTCTACGAGCAGTACTTC
D gene: NA; V gene: TRBV10-3; J gene: TRBJ1-2; clone size: few; CDR3 protein: CASSYFGGYGYTF; CDR3 DNA: TGTGCCAGCAGTTATTTCGGGGGCTATGGCTACACCTTC
D gene: TRBD2; V gene: TRBV29-1; J gene: TRBJ2-7; clone size: NA; CDR3 protein: CSSGLADTYEQYF; CDR3 DNA: TGCAGCTCGGGACTAGCGGATACCTACGAGCAGTACTTC
D gene: TRBD1; V gene: TRBV7-9; J gene: TRBJ2-7; clone size: few; CDR3 protein: CASSLGQGFSEQYF; CDR3 DNA: TGTGCCAGCAGCTTAGGACAGGGATTCTCCGAGCAGTACTTC
D gene: TRBD1; V gene: TRBV19; J gene: TRBJ2-7; clone size: NA; CDR3 protein: CASSIGRDRDYEQYF; CDR3 DNA: TGTGCCAGTAGTATCGGTCGGGACAGAGACTACGAGCAGTACTTC
D gene: NA; V gene: TRBV24-1; J gene: TRBJ2-6; clone size: few; CDR3 protein: CATGWARGSGANVLTF; CDR3 DNA: TGTGCCACCGGTTGGGCCAGGGGCAGTGGGGCCAACGTCCTGACTTTC
D gene: NA; V gene: TRBV20-1; J gene: TRBJ1-5; clone size: many; CDR3 protein: CSARDLASGNQPQHF; CDR3 DNA: TGCAGTGCTAGAGATTTGGCATCGGGCAATCAGCCCCAGCATTTT
D gene: NA; V gene: TRBV6-6; J gene: TRBJ1-3; clone size: NA; CDR3 protein: CASRRGAGQGNTIYF; CDR3 DNA: TGTGCCAGCAGGAGGGGGGCAGGGCAAGGAAACACCATATATTTT
D gene: NA; V gene: TRBV15; J gene: TRBJ1-4; clone size: NA; CDR3 protein: CATSRELNEKLFF; CDR3 DNA: TGTGCCACCAGCAGAGAGTTAAATGAAAAACTGTTTTTT
D gene: NA; V gene: TRBV25-1; J gene: TRBJ1-2; clone size: few; CDR3 protein: CASSEFEEGYGYTF; CDR3 DNA: TGTGCCAGCAGTGAATTCGAGGAGGGCTATGGCTACACCTTC
D gene: NA; V gene: TRBV12-3/TRBV12-4; J gene: TRBJ1-6; clone size: many; CDR3 protein: CASSLASLVRGSPLHF; CDR3 DNA: TGTGCCAGCAGTTTAGCGTCACTGGTCCGGGGGTCACCCCTCCACTTT
D gene: NA; V gene: TRBV2; J gene: TRBJ1-6; clone size: few; CDR3 protein: CASSTQKDSQSSYNSPLHF; CDR3 DNA: TGTGCCAGCAGTACCCAAAAGGACAGCCAGAGCTCCTATAATTCACCCCTCCACTTT
D gene: NA; V gene: TRBV11-2; J gene: TRBJ1-4; clone size: NA; CDR3 protein: CASSLKGRIGEKLFF; CDR3 DNA: TGTGCCAGCAGCTTAAAAGGGAGGATAGGTGAAAAACTGTTTTTT
D gene: NA; V gene: TRBV7-7; J gene: TRBJ2-5; clone size: NA; CDR3 protein: CASAGLGGETQYF; CDR3 DNA: TGTGCTAGCGCAGGGCTCGGGGGCGAGACCCAGTACTTC
D gene: TRBD1; V gene: TRBV4-3; J gene: TRBJ1-5; clone size: few; CDR3 protein: CASSQAGGSNQPQHF; CDR3 DNA: TGCGCCAGCAGCCAAGCAGGGGGAAGCAATCAGCCCCAGCATTTT
D gene: NA; V gene: TRBV6-5; J gene: TRBJ1-5; clone size: NA; CDR3 protein: CASSLGGALSQPQHF; CDR3 DNA: TGTGCCAGCAGTTTGGGAGGGGCACTCAGTCAGCCCCAGCATTTT
D gene: NA; V gene: TRBV12-3/TRBV12-4; J gene: TRBJ2-5; clone size: many; CDR3 protein: CASLRLGETQYF; CDR3 DNA: TGTGCCAGCCTTCGACTCGGAGAGACCCAGTACTTC
D gene: NA; V gene: TRBV20-1; J gene: TRBJ1-4; clone size: NA; CDR3 protein: CSAPRVGDSEKLFF; CDR3 DNA: TGCAGTGCCCCTAGAGTGGGGGATTCCGAAAAACTGTTTTTT
D gene: TRBD1; V gene: TRBV7-6; J gene: TRBJ2-7; clone size: NA; CDR3 protein: CASSPRTGTGDEQYF; CDR3 DNA: TGTGCCAGCAGCCCCCGCACCGGGACAGGGGACGAGCAGTACTTC
D gene: NA; V gene: TRBV2; J gene: TRBJ2-7; clone size: NA; CDR3 protein: CASSFVRGLRSYEQYF; CDR3 DNA: TGTGCCAGCAGCTTCGTCCGGGGCCTACGATCCTACGAGCAGTACTTC
D gene: TRBD1; V gene: TRBV2; J gene: TRBJ2-5; clone size: NA; CDR3 protein: CASTRGLAEETQYF; CDR3 DNA: TGTGCCAGCACCAGGGGGCTTGCGGAGGAGACCCAGTACTTC
D gene: TRBD2; V gene: TRBV11-1; J gene: TRBJ2-6; clone size: NA; CDR3 protein: CASSLGGGLAGSGANVLTF; CDR3 DNA: TGTGCCAGCAGCTTGGGGGGGGGACTAGCGGGGTCTGGGGCCAACGTCCTGACTTTC
D gene: TRBD1; V gene: TRBV7-9; J gene: TRBJ1-2; clone size: NA; CDR3 protein: CASSQRTGGGGYTF; CDR3 DNA: TGTGCCAGCAGCCAACGGACAGGGGGCGGCGGCTACACCTTC
D gene: NA; V gene: TRBV20-1; J gene: TRBJ1-2; clone size: NA; CDR3 protein: CSATEGQLNYGYTF; CDR3 DNA: TGCAGTGCCACCGAGGGCCAACTTAACTATGGCTACACCTTC
D gene: NA; V gene: TRBV6-5; J gene: TRBJ1-1; clone size: NA; CDR3 protein: CASSYSRGMSTEAFF; CDR3 DNA: TGTGCCAGCAGTTACTCGAGGGGGATGAGCACTGAAGCTTTCTTT
D gene: TRBD1; V gene: TRBV2; J gene: TRBJ2-7; clone size: few; CDR3 protein: CASSLLPTGNYEQYF; CDR3 DNA: TGTGCCAGCAGTTTACTACCGACAGGGAACTACGAGCAGTACTTC
D gene: TRBD2; V gene: TRBV29-1; J gene: TRBJ2-5; clone size: many; CDR3 protein: CSVRAGGFETQYF; CDR3 DNA: TGCAGCGTCCGAGCGGGGGGTTTTGAGACCCAGTACTTC
D gene: NA; V gene: TRBV29-1; J gene: TRBJ2-5; clone size: many; CDR3 protein: CSGSPGVQETQYF; CDR3 DNA: TGCAGCGGTTCCCCGGGGGTCCAAGAGACCCAGTACTTC
D gene: TRBD1; V gene: TRBV29-1; J gene: TRBJ2-7; clone size: many; CDR3 protein: CSVDSGTGSYEQYF; CDR3 DNA: TGCAGCGTTGATTCCGGGACAGGATCCTACGAGCAGTACTTC
D gene: NA; V gene: TRBV7-9; J gene: TRBJ2-6; clone size: many; CDR3 protein: CASSLGAGKANVLTF; CDR3 DNA: TGTGCCAGCAGCTTAGGCGCAGGGAAGGCCAACGTCCTGACTTTC
D gene: NA; V gene: TRBV7-2; J gene: TRBJ2-7; clone size: NA; CDR3 protein: CASSPTREYEQYF; CDR3 DNA: TGTGCCAGCAGCCCGACCAGAGAGTACGAGCAGTACTTC
D gene: NA; V gene: TRBV11-2; J gene: TRBJ2-7; clone size: NA; CDR3 protein: CASSQEETAYEQYF; CDR3 DNA: TGCGCCAGCAGCCAAGAAGAGACTGCCTACGAGCAGTACTTC
D gene: NA; V gene: TRBV10-3; J gene: TRBJ1-2; clone size: many; CDR3 protein: CAISESRDTDYGYTF; CDR3 DNA: TGTGCCATCAGTGAGTCCCGGGACACCGACTATGGCTACACCTTC
D gene: NA; V gene: TRBV24-1; J gene: TRBJ1-5; clone size: many; CDR3 protein: CAWSVRASSNQPQHF; CDR3 DNA: TGTGCCTGGAGTGTAAGGGCCAGTAGCAATCAGCCCCAGCATTTT
D gene: TRBD1; V gene: TRBV25-1; J gene: TRBJ1-6; clone size: NA; CDR3 protein: CASSLRQGRSSPLHF; CDR3 DNA: TGTGCCAGCAGTTTAAGACAGGGGAGAAGTTCACCCCTCCACTTT
D gene: TRBD2; V gene: TRBV20-1; J gene: TRBJ2-2; clone size: few; CDR3 protein: CSAQLAATNTGELFF; CDR3 DNA: TGCAGTGCGCAACTAGCGGCCACGAACACCGGGGAGCTGTTTTTT
D gene: NA; V gene: TRBV12-3/TRBV12-4; J gene: TRBJ2-7; clone size: few; CDR3 protein: CASSLTQTKQYF; CDR3 DNA: TGTGCCAGCAGTCTTACCCAGACCAAGCAGTACTTC
D gene: TRBD1; V gene: TRBV5-1; J gene: TRBJ2-6; clone size: NA; CDR3 protein: CASKKDRGLVGSGANVLTF; CDR3 DNA: TGCGCCAGCAAAAAGGACAGGGGGCTGGTTGGCTCTGGGGCCAACGTCCTGACTTTC
D gene: NA; V gene: TRBV24-1; J gene: TRBJ1-5; clone size: NA; CDR3 protein: CATSDPPRGTQHF; CDR3 DNA: TGTGCCACCAGTGATCCGCCTAGGGGGACCCAGCATTTT
D gene: NA; V gene: TRBV15; J gene: TRBJ2-7; clone size: many; CDR3 protein: CATSRLGTASYEQYF; CDR3 DNA: TGTGCCACCAGCAGACTAGGGACGGCGTCCTACGAGCAGTACTTC
D gene: TRBD1; V gene: TRBV14; J gene: TRBJ1-1; clone size: few; CDR3 protein: CASSPYRGLAEAFF; CDR3 DNA: TGTGCCAGCAGCCCATACAGGGGTTTGGCTGAAGCTTTCTTT
D gene: NA; V gene: TRBV5-1; J gene: TRBJ1-1; clone size: NA; CDR3 protein: CASSLGGQIMNTEAFF; CDR3 DNA: TGCGCCAGCAGCTTGGGAGGACAGATCATGAACACTGAAGCTTTCTTT
D gene: NA; V gene: TRBV19; J gene: TRBJ1-1; clone size: many; CDR3 protein: CASSMDSANTEAFF; CDR3 DNA: TGTGCCAGTAGTATGGACAGCGCCAACACTGAAGCTTTCTTT
D gene: NA; V gene: TRBV15; J gene: TRBJ1-1; clone size: many; CDR3 protein: CATSRAGGGTEAFF; CDR3 DNA: TGTGCCACCAGCAGAGCGGGCGGGGGCACTGAAGCTTTCTTT